The present TCR beta chain was sequenced within a study of beta chain features in type 1 diabetes. The CDR3 is 14 amino acids. Trimming left V 3 bases short and J 0 bases short, with 8 bases between. Per the germline V gene, CDR1 is SGHTA and CDR2 is FQGNSA. Every isolated RNA sample was fully reverse transcribed, so sequencing captured expressed TCRB transcripts. Profiling relied on immunoSEQ multiplex PCR, and the TCRdb table lists in-frame clones only, not all of them. The sample contains over 600,000 clones, around 12% of which appear only once. This clone was detected only a few times. Its antigen is undetermined. Findings of the study overall: Significant though moderate, a shortening of TCRB CDR3s appeared in all four CD4+ subsets of Type 1 diabetes patients.

This rearrangement joins TRBV7-2 to TRBJ2-5; D unclear. The sequence came from a man aged 25 to 40 with type 1 diabetes. Sequencing input: naive CD4+ T cells from blood. CDR3 sequence (DNA): TGTGCCAGCAGCTTCGGCCTGTACCAAGAGACCCAGTACTTC. It specifies CASSFGLYQETQYF.